A selection of T cell receptor beta chains follows, all from one sample in a study of CD8 T cells in ankylosing spondylitis. TCRdb re-called the 5' RACE reads through MiXCR, storing one row per CDR3 protein. The sample consists of approximately 540,000 distinct CDR3 sequences, roughly 13% of them appearing once. The specimen was blood, either unsorted or a sorted T cell fraction (not recorded which). The receptor set was obtained from a male donor with ankylosing spondylitis. Each CDR3 is given with its conserved first and last residue. D genes are given only for firm matches. Where a row states a size, it is once, few, many or the class of an expanded clone; other rows omit it.

clone size: NA; V gene: TRBV29-1; D gene: TRBD2; J gene: TRBJ2-1; CDR3 DNA: TGCAGCGTGGGAGGGCGGGAGCGCTCCTACAATGAGCAGTTCTTC; CDR3 protein: CSVGGRERSYNEQFF
clone size: many; V gene: TRBV5-1; D gene: NA; J gene: TRBJ2-4; CDR3 DNA: TGCGCCAGCAGCCTAGGACAGATGCTAGCCAAAAACATTCAGTACTTC; CDR3 protein: CASSLGQMLAKNIQYF
clone size: many; V gene: TRBV5-1; D gene: NA; J gene: TRBJ1-1; CDR3 DNA: TGCGCCAGCAGCCCCATGAGGAACACTGAAGCTTTCTTT; CDR3 protein: CASSPMRNTEAFF
clone size: NA; V gene: TRBV20-1; D gene: NA; J gene: TRBJ2-3; CDR3 DNA: TGCAGTGCGATGGGTTTTGCGGGAACAGATACGCAGTATTTT; CDR3 protein: CSAMGFAGTDTQYF
clone size: many; V gene: TRBV10-3; D gene: TRBD1; J gene: TRBJ2-7; CDR3 DNA: TGTGCCATCAGTGAGTGGGGACAGGGGCTTAACTACGAGCAGTACTTC; CDR3 protein: CAISEWGQGLNYEQYF
clone size: few; V gene: TRBV11-3; D gene: NA; J gene: TRBJ2-3; CDR3 DNA: TGTGCCAGCAGCTTTGGAGGCTCCTCTGTCACAGATACGCAGTATTTT; CDR3 protein: CASSFGGSSVTDTQYF
clone size: few; V gene: TRBV10-3; D gene: NA; J gene: TRBJ2-3; CDR3 DNA: TGTGCCATCAGTGAGTCGCAGGGGAGCCCTAGCACAGATACGCAGTATTTT; CDR3 protein: CAISESQGSPSTDTQYF
clone size: NA; V gene: TRBV6-1; D gene: TRBD1; J gene: TRBJ1-6; CDR3 DNA: TGTGCCAGCATGGACAGGGGGTTCTCCTATAATTCACCCCTCCACTTT; CDR3 protein: CASMDRGFSYNSPLHF
clone size: few; V gene: TRBV29-1; D gene: TRBD2; J gene: TRBJ2-7; CDR3 DNA: TGCAGCGTTGAAGATCTTTCCCGGACTAGCGTACTCTACGAGCAGTACTTC; CDR3 protein: CSVEDLSRTSVLYEQYF
clone size: NA; V gene: TRBV5-1; D gene: NA; J gene: TRBJ1-1; CDR3 DNA: TGCGCCAGCAGCTTGTTGCCGCGTTGGTCTGAAGCTTTCTTT; CDR3 protein: CASSLLPRWSEAFF
clone size: NA; V gene: TRBV5-4; D gene: NA; J gene: TRBJ2-2; CDR3 DNA: TGTGCCAGCAGCCTTATGGGCAAAGAGAACACCGGGGAGCTGTTTTTT; CDR3 protein: CASSLMGKENTGELFF
clone size: NA; V gene: TRBV9; D gene: NA; J gene: TRBJ2-5; CDR3 DNA: TGTGCCAGCAGCGCCACAGGGAAGGAGACCCAGTACTTC; CDR3 protein: CASSATGKETQYF
clone size: many; V gene: TRBV12-3/TRBV12-4; D gene: NA; J gene: TRBJ2-1; CDR3 DNA: TGTGCCAGCAGTCCTCGGCGGGTGAACAATGAGCAGTTCTTC; CDR3 protein: CASSPRRVNNEQFF
clone size: few; V gene: TRBV3-1; D gene: NA; J gene: TRBJ2-2; CDR3 DNA: TGTGCCAGCAGCCAATTCTCCGGGACACAGAACACCGGGGAGCTGTTTTTT; CDR3 protein: CASSQFSGTQNTGELFF
clone size: many; V gene: TRBV12-3/TRBV12-4; D gene: NA; J gene: TRBJ2-1; CDR3 DNA: TGTGCCAGCAGTTTAACTGCGCTTGGGGGCAATGAGCAGTTCTTC; CDR3 protein: CASSLTALGGNEQFF
clone size: NA; V gene: TRBV20-1; D gene: TRBD2; J gene: TRBJ2-5; CDR3 DNA: TGCAGTGCGGGGACGGGTCCGGGACTAGCGGAAGAGACCCAGTACTTC; CDR3 protein: CSAGTGPGLAEETQYF
clone size: few; V gene: TRBV27; D gene: NA; J gene: TRBJ2-3; CDR3 DNA: TGTGCCAGCAGCTCCGCGCAAGATACGCAGTATTTT; CDR3 protein: CASSSAQDTQYF
clone size: few; V gene: TRBV4-1; D gene: NA; J gene: TRBJ2-1; CDR3 DNA: TGCGCCAGCAGCCAAGACAGTTTCAATGAGCAGTTCTTC; CDR3 protein: CASSQDSFNEQFF
clone size: many; V gene: TRBV12-3/TRBV12-4; D gene: NA; J gene: TRBJ2-2; CDR3 DNA: TGTGCCAGCAAGAAAGTAACAGCCACCGGGGAGCTGTTTTTT; CDR3 protein: CASKKVTATGELFF
clone size: NA; V gene: TRBV11-2; D gene: NA; J gene: TRBJ2-7; CDR3 DNA: TGTGCCAGCAGCTTGCTTGGTCCCTACGAGCAGTACTTC; CDR3 protein: CASSLLGPYEQYF
clone size: few; V gene: TRBV7-2; D gene: NA; J gene: TRBJ2-1; CDR3 DNA: TGTGCCAGCAGCTGGTCCTGGACTAACAATGAGCAGTTCTTC; CDR3 protein: CASSWSWTNNEQFF
clone size: few; V gene: TRBV20-1; D gene: TRBD2; J gene: TRBJ2-7; CDR3 DNA: TGCAGTGCTGTATATAGCGGGGTAAGGGGAGAGCAGTACTTC; CDR3 protein: CSAVYSGVRGEQYF
clone size: NA; V gene: TRBV20-1; D gene: NA; J gene: TRBJ1-2; CDR3 DNA: TGCAGTGCTTGGGATAACTATGGCTACACCTTC; CDR3 protein: CSAWDNYGYTF
clone size: NA; V gene: TRBV3-1; D gene: NA; J gene: TRBJ2-5; CDR3 DNA: TGTGCCAGCAGCCAAGATTGGGTTAGCGGCTTTATTGGGACCCAGTACTTC; CDR3 protein: CASSQDWVSGFIGTQYF